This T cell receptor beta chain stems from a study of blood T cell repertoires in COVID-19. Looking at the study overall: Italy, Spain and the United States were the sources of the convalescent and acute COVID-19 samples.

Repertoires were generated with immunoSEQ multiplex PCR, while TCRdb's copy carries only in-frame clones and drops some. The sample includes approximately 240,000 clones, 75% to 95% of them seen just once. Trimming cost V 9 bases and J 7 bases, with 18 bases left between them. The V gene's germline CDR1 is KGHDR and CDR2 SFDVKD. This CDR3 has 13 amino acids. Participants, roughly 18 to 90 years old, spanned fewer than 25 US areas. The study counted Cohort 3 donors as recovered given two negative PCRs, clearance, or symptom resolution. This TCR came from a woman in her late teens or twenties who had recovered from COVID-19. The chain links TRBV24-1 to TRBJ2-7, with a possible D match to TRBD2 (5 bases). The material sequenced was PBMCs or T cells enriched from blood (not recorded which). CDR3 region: CATAAGNGREQYF. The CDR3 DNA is TGTGCCACCGCCGCGGGCAACGGGCGGGAGCAGTACTTC.